A selection of T cell receptor beta chains follows, all from one sample in a study of human T cells and chemical hapten exposure. TCRdb processed the RACE reads anew with MiXCR; each CDR3 protein has one entry. This sample has tens of thousands of distinct CDR3 sequences, with 6% to 9.5% found just once. The sample here was whole blood, taken in connection with sensitization to the hapten diphenylcyclopropenone (DPC). All receptors come from a woman aged 50 to 60 with alopecia areata. Some clones in this sample may be carry-over from other donors' samples. Both conserved end residues are part of each CDR3.

J: TRBJ1-5
length: 13
V: TRBV18
CDR3: CASSPSGNQPQHF

J: TRBJ2-7
length: 15
V: TRBV20-1
CDR3: CSARGGVAGFYEQYF

J: TRBJ2-1
length: 12
V: TRBV6-1
CDR3: CASSQHGYEQFF

J: TRBJ2-1
length: 17
V: TRBV29-1
CDR3: CSVVGLAGVHHYNEQFF

J: TRBJ2-7
length: 14
V: TRBV20-1
CDR3: CSAHFGQGAGEQYF

J: TRBJ1-5
length: 17
V: TRBV28
CDR3: CASSLSVTSWNNQPQHF

J: TRBJ2-5
length: 13
V: TRBV29-1
CDR3: CSVPGTSGETQYF

J: TRBJ1-1
length: 14
V: TRBV18
CDR3: CASATQGANTEAFF

J: TRBJ1-2
length: 14
V: TRBV12-3/TRBV12-4
CDR3: CASSSIQTGFGYTF

J: TRBJ2-3
length: 15
V: TRBV7-2
CDR3: CASSLSLGSTDTQYF

J: TRBJ1-2
length: 15
V: TRBV4-3
CDR3: CASSQGQLALLGYTF

J: TRBJ1-6
length: 15
V: TRBV12-3/TRBV12-4
CDR3: CASRITSSYNSPLHF

J: TRBJ2-7
length: 13
V: TRBV29-1
CDR3: CSVSGAQGHEQYF

J: TRBJ1-2
length: 15
V: TRBV12-3/TRBV12-4
CDR3: CASRPRGDLFSGYTF

J: TRBJ2-2
length: 18
V: TRBV11-2
CDR3: CASSLDAYSADRTGELFF

J: TRBJ2-7
length: 12
V: TRBV12-3/TRBV12-4
CDR3: CASSPQGGEQYF

J: TRBJ2-7
length: 14
V: TRBV27
CDR3: CASSLGGAGYEQYF

J: TRBJ2-2
length: 15
V: TRBV7-6
CDR3: CASRLAGGSTGELFF

J: TRBJ2-1
length: 15
V: TRBV7-7
CDR3: CASSLTASGREGQFF

J: TRBJ2-1
length: 13
V: TRBV14
CDR3: CASSQGSSGTKFF

J: TRBJ2-1
length: 16
V: TRBV11-2
CDR3: CASSSLAGGGLHEQFF

J: TRBJ2-7
length: 17
V: TRBV18
CDR3: CASSPLGLTGTSYEQYF

J: TRBJ1-1
length: 11
V: TRBV12-3/TRBV12-4
CDR3: CASRGNTEAFF

J: TRBJ2-5
length: 15
V: TRBV5-1
CDR3: CASSLEAPSQETQYF

J: TRBJ1-5
length: 14
V: TRBV19
CDR3: CASNPVGSNQPQHF

J: TRBJ2-1
length: 17
V: TRBV5-1
CDR3: CASSLAGLAGAYNEQFF

J: TRBJ2-5
length: 14
V: TRBV6-5
CDR3: CASRTRGGTVTQYF

J: TRBJ2-7
length: 13
V: TRBV7-2
CDR3: CASSLGPSYEQYF

J: TRBJ2-2
length: 14
V: TRBV7-2
CDR3: CASSLQGATGELFF

J: TRBJ2-1
length: 13
V: TRBV29-1
CDR3: CSVDPGTVNEQFF

J: TRBJ2-1
length: 15
V: TRBV11-3
CDR3: CASSPPGTSFNEQFF

J: TRBJ1-1
length: 14
V: TRBV18
CDR3: CASSPGGAGTEAFF

J: TRBJ1-2
length: 14
V: TRBV18
CDR3: CASSPLKRDYGYTF

J: TRBJ1-5
length: 14
V: TRBV19
CDR3: CASTPDRVSQPQHF